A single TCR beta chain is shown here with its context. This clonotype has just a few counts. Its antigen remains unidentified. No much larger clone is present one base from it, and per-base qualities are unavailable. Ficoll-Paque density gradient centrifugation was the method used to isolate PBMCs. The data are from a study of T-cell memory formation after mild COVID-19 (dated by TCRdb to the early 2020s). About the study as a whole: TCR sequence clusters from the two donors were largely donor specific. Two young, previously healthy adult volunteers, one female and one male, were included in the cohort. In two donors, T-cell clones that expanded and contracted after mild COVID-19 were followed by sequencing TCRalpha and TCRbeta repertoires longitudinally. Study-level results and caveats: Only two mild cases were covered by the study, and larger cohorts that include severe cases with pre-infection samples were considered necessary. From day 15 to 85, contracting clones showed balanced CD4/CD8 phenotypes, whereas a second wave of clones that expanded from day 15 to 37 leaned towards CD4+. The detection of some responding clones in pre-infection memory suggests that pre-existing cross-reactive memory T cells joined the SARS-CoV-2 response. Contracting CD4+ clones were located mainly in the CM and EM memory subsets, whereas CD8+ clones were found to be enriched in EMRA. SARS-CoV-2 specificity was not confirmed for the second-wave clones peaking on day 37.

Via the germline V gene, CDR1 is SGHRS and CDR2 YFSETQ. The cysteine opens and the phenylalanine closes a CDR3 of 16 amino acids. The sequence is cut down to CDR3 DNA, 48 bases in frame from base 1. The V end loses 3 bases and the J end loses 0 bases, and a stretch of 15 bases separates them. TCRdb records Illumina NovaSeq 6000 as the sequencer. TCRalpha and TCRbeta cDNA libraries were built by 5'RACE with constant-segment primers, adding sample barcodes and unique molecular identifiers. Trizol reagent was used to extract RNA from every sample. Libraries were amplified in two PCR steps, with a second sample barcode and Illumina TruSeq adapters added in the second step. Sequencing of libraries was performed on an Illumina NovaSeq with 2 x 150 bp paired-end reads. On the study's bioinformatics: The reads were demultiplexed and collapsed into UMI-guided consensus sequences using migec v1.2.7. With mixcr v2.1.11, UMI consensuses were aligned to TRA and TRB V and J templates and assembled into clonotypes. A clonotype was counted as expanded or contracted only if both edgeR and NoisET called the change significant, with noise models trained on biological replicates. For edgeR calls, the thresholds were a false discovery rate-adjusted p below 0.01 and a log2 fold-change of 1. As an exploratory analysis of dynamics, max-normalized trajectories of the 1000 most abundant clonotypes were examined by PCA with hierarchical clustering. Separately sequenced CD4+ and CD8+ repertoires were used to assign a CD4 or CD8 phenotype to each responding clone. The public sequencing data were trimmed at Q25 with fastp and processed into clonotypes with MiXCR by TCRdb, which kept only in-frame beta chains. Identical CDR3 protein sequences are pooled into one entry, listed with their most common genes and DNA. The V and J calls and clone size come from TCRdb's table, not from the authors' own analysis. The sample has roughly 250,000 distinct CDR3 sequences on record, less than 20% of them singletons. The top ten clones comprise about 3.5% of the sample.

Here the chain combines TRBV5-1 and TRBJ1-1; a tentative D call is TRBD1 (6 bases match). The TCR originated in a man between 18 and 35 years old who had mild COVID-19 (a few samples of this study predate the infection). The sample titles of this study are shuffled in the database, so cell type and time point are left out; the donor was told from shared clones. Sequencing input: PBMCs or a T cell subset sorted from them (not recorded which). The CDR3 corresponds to CASSWEPQGLNTEAFF. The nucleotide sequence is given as TGCGCCAGCAGCTGGGAGCCACAGGGACTGAACACTGAAGCTTTCTTT.